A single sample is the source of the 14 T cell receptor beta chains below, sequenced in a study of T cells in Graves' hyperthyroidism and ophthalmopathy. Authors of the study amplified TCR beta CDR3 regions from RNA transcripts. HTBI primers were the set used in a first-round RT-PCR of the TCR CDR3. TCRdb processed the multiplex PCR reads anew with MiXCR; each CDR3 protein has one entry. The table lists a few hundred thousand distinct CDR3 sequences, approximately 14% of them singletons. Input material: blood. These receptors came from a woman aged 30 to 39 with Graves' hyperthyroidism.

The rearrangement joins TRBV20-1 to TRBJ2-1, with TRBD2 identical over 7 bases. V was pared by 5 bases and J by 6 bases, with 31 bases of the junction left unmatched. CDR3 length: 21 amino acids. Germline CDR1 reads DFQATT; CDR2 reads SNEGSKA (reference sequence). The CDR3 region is CSAEPGLTGEGAVTDGNEQFF. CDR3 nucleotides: TGCAGTGCTGAACCGGGACTAACGGGAGAGGGAGCCGTAACTGATGGCAATGAGCAGTTCTTC.

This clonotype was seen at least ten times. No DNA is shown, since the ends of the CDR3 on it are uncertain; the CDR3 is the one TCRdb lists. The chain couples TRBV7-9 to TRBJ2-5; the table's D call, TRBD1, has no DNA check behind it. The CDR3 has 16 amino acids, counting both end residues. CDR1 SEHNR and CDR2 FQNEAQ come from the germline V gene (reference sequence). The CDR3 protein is CASSFSLSDFGQGSYF.

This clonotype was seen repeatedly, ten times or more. For the CDR3, the DNA is TGTGCCAGCAGTGAGGTGCGGGGAGTCCTGGAGCAGTACTTC. This codes for CASSEVRGVLEQYF. The chain employs TRBV2 and TRBJ2-7; tentative D call: TRBD2 (6 bases). V was shortened by 3 bases and J by 7 bases, with 16 bases between the two germline ends. This CDR3 region has 14 residues. The V gene's germline CDR1 is SNHLY and CDR2 FYNNEI. The full variable domain, in which reference TRBV2 and TRBJ2-7 provide the parts outside the CDR3, is EPEVTQTPSHQVTQMGQEVILRCVPISNHLYFYWYRQILGQKVEFLVSFYNNEISEKSEIFDDQFSVERPDGSNFTLKIRSTKLEDSAMYFCASSEVRGVLEQYFGPGTRLTVT.

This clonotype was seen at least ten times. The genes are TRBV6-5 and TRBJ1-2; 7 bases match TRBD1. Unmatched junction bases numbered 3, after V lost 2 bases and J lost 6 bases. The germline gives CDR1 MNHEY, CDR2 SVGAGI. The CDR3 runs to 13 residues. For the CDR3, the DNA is TGTGCCAGCAGTTACGCCGGGACAGATGGCTACACCTTC. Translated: CASSYAGTDGYTF.

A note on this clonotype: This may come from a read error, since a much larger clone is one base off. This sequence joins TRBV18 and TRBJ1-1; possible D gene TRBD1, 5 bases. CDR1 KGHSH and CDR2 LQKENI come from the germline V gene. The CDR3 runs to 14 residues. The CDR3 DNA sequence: TGTGCCAACTCACCACCCCAGGGGAACACTGAAGCTTTCTTT. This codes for CANSPPQGNTEAFF.

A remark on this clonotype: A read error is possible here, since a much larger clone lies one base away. The CDR3 nucleotides read TGTGCCAGCAGCGATTCTAGCCGGGGGCAACGGGGGGGCACAGATACGCAGTATTTT. Translated, it gives CASSDSSRGQRGGTDTQYF. This chain connects TRBV7-3 to TRBJ2-3; maybe TRBD2 (7 bases). This CDR3 spans 19 amino acids. The V and J ends lost 5 bases and 1 base respectively, with 25 bases between them. CDR1 is SGHTA, CDR2 FQGTGA, per germline.

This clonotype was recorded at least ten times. CDR3 DNA: TGCAGTGCTGAGAGGGGGAGAAACTATGGCTACACCTTC. Its translation: CSAERGRNYGYTF. The chain joins TRBV20-1 to TRBJ1-2; possibly TRBD1 for D (6 bases). The V end lost 5 bases, the J end lost 2 bases, and 12 bases lay between the germline ends. The CDR3 has 13 amino acids. Germline V CDR1 and CDR2: DFQATT, SNEGSKA (reference sequence).

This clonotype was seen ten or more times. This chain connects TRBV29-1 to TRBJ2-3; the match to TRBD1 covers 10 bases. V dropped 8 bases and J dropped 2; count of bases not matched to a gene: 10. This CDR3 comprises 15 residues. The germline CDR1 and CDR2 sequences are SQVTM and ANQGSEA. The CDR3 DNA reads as TGCAGCCTGGGGACGACAGGGGGCGTCACAGATACGCAGTATTTT. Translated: CSLGTTGGVTDTQYF.

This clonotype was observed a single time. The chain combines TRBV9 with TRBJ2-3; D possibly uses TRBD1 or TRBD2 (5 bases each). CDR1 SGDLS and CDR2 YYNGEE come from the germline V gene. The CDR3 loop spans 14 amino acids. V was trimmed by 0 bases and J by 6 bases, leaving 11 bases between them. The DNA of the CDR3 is TGTGCCAGCAGCGTAGAGGGACCCCTGGATACGCAGTATTTT. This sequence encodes CASSVEGPLDTQYF.

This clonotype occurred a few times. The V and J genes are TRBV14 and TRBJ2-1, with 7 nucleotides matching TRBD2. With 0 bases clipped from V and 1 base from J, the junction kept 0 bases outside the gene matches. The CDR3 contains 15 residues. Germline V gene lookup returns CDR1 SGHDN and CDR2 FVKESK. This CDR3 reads CASSQEGLSYNEQFF. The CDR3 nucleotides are TGTGCCAGCAGCCAAGAGGGACTATCCTACAATGAGCAGTTCTTC.

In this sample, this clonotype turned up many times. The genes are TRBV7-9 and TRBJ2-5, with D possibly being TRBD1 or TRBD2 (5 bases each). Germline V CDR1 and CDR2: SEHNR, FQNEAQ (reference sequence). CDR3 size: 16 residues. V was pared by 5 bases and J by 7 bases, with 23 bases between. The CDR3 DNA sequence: TGTGCCAGCAGCCTACCTTCGGGACCGAACTCCGGGACCCAGTACTTC. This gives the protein CASSLPSGPNSGTQYF.

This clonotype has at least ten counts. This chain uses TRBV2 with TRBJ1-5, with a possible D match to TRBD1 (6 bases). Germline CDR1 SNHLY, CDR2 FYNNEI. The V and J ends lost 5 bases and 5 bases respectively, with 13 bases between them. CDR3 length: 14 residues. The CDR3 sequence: CASSLQGRDQPQHF. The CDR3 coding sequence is TGTGCCAGCAGTCTACAGGGTAGGGATCAGCCCCAGCATTTT.

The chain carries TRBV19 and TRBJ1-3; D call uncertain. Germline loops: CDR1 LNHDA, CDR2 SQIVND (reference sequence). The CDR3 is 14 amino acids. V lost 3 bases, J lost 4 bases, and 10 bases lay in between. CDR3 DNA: TGTGCCAGTAGTATCGCGGTGTCCGGAAACACCATATATTTT. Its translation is CASSIAVSGNTIYF.

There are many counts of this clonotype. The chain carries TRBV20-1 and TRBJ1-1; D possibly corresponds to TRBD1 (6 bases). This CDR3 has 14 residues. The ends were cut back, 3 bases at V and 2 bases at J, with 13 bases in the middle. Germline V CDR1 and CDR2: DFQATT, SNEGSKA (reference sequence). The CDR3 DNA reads TGCAGTGCTAGGGAGGGACACATAAACACTGAAGCTTTCTTT. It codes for CSAREGHINTEAFF.